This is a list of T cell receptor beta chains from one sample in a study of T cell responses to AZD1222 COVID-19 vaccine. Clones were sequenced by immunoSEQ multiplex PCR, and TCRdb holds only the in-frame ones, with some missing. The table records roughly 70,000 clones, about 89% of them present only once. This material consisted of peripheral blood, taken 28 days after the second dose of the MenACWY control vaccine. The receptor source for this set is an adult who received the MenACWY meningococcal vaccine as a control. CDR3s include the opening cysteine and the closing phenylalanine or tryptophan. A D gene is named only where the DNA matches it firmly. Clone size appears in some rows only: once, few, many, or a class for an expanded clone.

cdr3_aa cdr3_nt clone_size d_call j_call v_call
CASERQGGDYGYTF TGTGCCAGCGAGCGACAGGGAGGGGACTATGGCTACACCTTC NA TRBD1 TRBJ1-2 TRBV6-5
CASSQGTADANYGYTF TGTGCCAGCAGCCAGGGGACAGCTGACGCTAACTATGGCTACACCTTC NA TRBD1 TRBJ1-2 TRBV4-2
CASSYGQAYEQYF TGTGCCAGTAGCTACGGACAGGCCTACGAGCAGTACTTC once TRBD1 TRBJ2-7 TRBV19
CASSDRVGSYGYTF TGTGCCAGTAGTGACAGGGTTGGGAGCTATGGCTACACCTTC NA TRBD1 TRBJ1-2 TRBV19
CASSDDDRAGEKLFF TGTGCCAGCAGTGACGACGACAGGGCTGGAGAAAAACTGTTTTTT once TRBD1 TRBJ1-4 TRBV2
CASSLMNSPLHF TGTGCCAGCAGCTTAATGAATTCACCCCTCCACTTT NA NA TRBJ1-6 TRBV7-2
CATSSATEAFF TGTGCCACCAGCTCGGCCACTGAAGCTTTCTTT NA NA TRBJ1-1 TRBV24-1
CASSWGTDTQYF TGTGCCAGCAGCTGGGGCACAGATACGCAGTATTTT NA NA TRBJ2-3 TRBV5-6
CASSLPRRAVGYTF TGTGCCAGCAGCTTACCGCGCAGGGCGGTCGGCTACACCTTC NA NA TRBJ1-2 TRBV7-2
CAISESAGQSTF TGTGCCATCAGTGAGTCAGCCGGCCAGTCTACCTTC NA NA TRBJ1-2 TRBV10-3
CAWSIQGDGYSYEQYF TGTGCCTGGAGTATCCAGGGGGATGGTTATTCCTACGAGCAGTACTTC NA TRBD1 TRBJ2-7 TRBV30
CASSLDKHEQFF TGTGCCAGCAGCTTGGACAAACATGAGCAGTTCTTC NA NA TRBJ2-1 TRBV7-3
CASSLLDTNQPQHF TGTGCCAGCAGCCTACTGGACACAAATCAGCCCCAGCATTTT NA NA TRBJ1-5 TRBV28
CASSNPPSGGNRETQYF TGTGCCAGCAGTAATCCGCCTTCCGGCGGGAATAGGGAGACCCAGTACTTC NA NA TRBJ2-5 TRBV21-1
CASSNLGVGAPASNEQFF TGTGCCAGCAGCAACCTGGGAGTTGGGGCCCCAGCTTCCAATGAGCAGTTCTTC NA NA TRBJ2-1 TRBV21-1
CASSLGSPGELFF TGTGCCAGCAGCCTGGGCTCGCCCGGGGAGCTGTTTTTT NA NA TRBJ2-2 TRBV7-2
CASRLASGNTIYF TGTGCCAGCAGACTGGCTTCTGGAAACACCATATATTTT NA NA TRBJ1-3 TRBV12-3/TRBV12-4
CASSISTTSSGANVLTF TGTGCCAGTAGTATCTCCACCACTAGCTCTGGGGCCAACGTCCTGACTTTC NA NA TRBJ2-6 TRBV19
CASSLGVSSGAYEQYF TGTGCCAGCAGCTTGGGGGTGTCTAGCGGGGCGTACGAGCAGTACTTC NA TRBD2 TRBJ2-7 TRBV7-2
CASSLNGGPEQFF TGCGCCAGCAGCCTGAACGGGGGACCTGAGCAGTTCTTC NA NA TRBJ2-1 TRBV5-1
CASSLRQGETQYF TGTGCCAGCAGCCTGCGACAGGGAGAGACCCAGTACTTC NA TRBD1 TRBJ2-5 TRBV4-2
CASSLLNSIGTPLHF TGTGCCAGCAGCTTATTAAACAGCATTGGGACACCCCTCCACTTT NA NA TRBJ1-6 TRBV7-2
CASSTSGSVYEQYF TGTGCCAGCAGTACTAGCGGGAGTGTGTACGAGCAGTACTTC NA TRBD2 TRBJ2-7 TRBV6-5
CASSIGGQGATTGELFF TGTGCCAGTAGTATTGGGGGACAGGGGGCGACCACCGGGGAGCTGTTTTTT NA TRBD1 TRBJ2-2 TRBV19
CASSQRAYEQYF TGTGCCAGCAGCCAGCGAGCGTACGAGCAGTACTTC once NA TRBJ2-7 TRBV3-1/TRBV3-2
CASSTQGLGQPQHF TGTGCCAGTAGTACACAGGGGTTGGGTCAGCCCCAGCATTTT NA TRBD1 TRBJ1-5 TRBV19
CASRPAGLGNEQFF TGTGCCAGCAGGCCAGCGGGTCTGGGGAATGAGCAGTTCTTC NA NA TRBJ2-1 TRBV25-1
CASSAQGTEAFF TGTGCCAGTAGTGCGCAGGGTACTGAAGCTTTCTTT NA NA TRBJ1-1 TRBV19
CASSLAEWAKNIQYF TGTGCCAGCAGCTTAGCCGAGTGGGCCAAAAACATTCAGTACTTC once NA TRBJ2-4 TRBV7-2
CASSSVAGGSGQETQYF TGTGCCAGCAGCTCAGTAGCGGGAGGTTCTGGGCAAGAGACCCAGTACTTC NA TRBD2 TRBJ2-5 TRBV5-6
CATSDPRAGSNQPQHF TGTGCCACCAGTGACCCCAGGGCGGGGAGCAATCAGCCCCAGCATTTT NA NA TRBJ1-5 TRBV24-1
CARDRVKNIQYF TGTGCCCGAGACAGGGTTAAAAACATTCAGTACTTC NA TRBD1 TRBJ2-4 TRBV10-3
CASSQGQPLHEQYF TGTGCCAGCAGCCAGGGCCAGCCACTACACGAGCAGTACTTC NA NA TRBJ2-7 TRBV3-1/TRBV3-2
CASSKWGQDPGDGYTF TGTGCCAGCAGCAAGTGGGGACAGGATCCGGGGGATGGCTACACCTTC NA TRBD1 TRBJ1-2 TRBV6-6
CAQGGSTNEKLFF TGTGCCCAAGGGGGGTCAACTAATGAAAAACTGTTTTTT NA NA TRBJ1-4 TRBV30
CASSAAGTGGTEAFF TGTGCCAGCAGTGCAGCCGGGACAGGAGGCACTGAAGCTTTCTTT NA TRBD1 TRBJ1-1 TRBV25-1
CASSLSGDNQPQHF TGTGCCAGCAGTTTATCGGGGGACAATCAGCCCCAGCATTTT few NA TRBJ1-5 TRBV27
CASSLGQGTDTQYF TGTGCCAGCAGCCTCGGACAGGGCACAGATACGCAGTATTTT NA TRBD1 TRBJ2-3 TRBV7-8
CASSLAGPRGNEQYF TGTGCCAGCAGCTTAGCTGGGCCCCGGGGGAACGAGCAGTACTTC NA NA TRBJ2-7 TRBV7-8
CASSPKSNQPQHF TGTGCCAGCAGTCCCAAATCAAATCAGCCCCAGCATTTT few NA TRBJ1-5 TRBV6-4
CASSQVGDFYGYTF TGTGCCAGCAGCCAAGTGGGGGATTTCTATGGCTACACCTTC NA NA TRBJ1-2 TRBV3-1/TRBV3-2
CASSKPPGQGIETQYF TGCGCCAGCAGCAAGCCCCCGGGGCAGGGGATAGAGACCCAGTACTTC NA NA TRBJ2-5 TRBV5-1
CASSGGFGNTEAFF TGCGCCAGCTCAGGGGGGTTTGGGAACACTGAAGCTTTCTTT NA TRBD1 TRBJ1-1 TRBV5-1
CGPSPAEQYF TGTGGGCCATCCCCCGCCGAGCAGTACTTC NA NA TRBJ2-7 TRBV5-3
CASSTDLKETQYF TGTGCCAGCAGCACAGATTTAAAAGAGACCCAGTACTTC NA NA TRBJ2-5 TRBV2
CASSSKSGEGEQYF TGCGCCAGCAGCTCAAAATCAGGGGAGGGCGAGCAGTACTTC NA NA TRBJ2-7 TRBV4-1
CASSQGGENTEAFF TGTGCCAGCAGTCAGGGGGGTGAGAACACTGAAGCTTTCTTT NA TRBD1 TRBJ1-1 TRBV6-5